The rows below give T cell receptor beta chains drawn from one sample of a study of neurological immune-mediated disorders. TCRdb ran MiXCR on the 5' RACE reads and lists one entry per CDR3 protein. The sample yields around 46,000 distinct CDR3 sequences, 3.5% to 5.5% seen once. The source material was PBMCs. The origin of the receptors is a woman aged 55-69 years with multiple sclerosis. CDR3s include the opening cysteine and the closing phenylalanine or tryptophan. The D gene is left open where the match is weak. Size values are once, few and many counts, or a class for expanded clones, and some rows have none.

>.|TRBJ2-5|TRBV10-1|many
TGCGCCAGCAAACTATCTCAGGAGACCCAGTACTTC
CASKLSQETQYF
>.|TRBJ1-2|TRBV19|few
TGTGCCAGTAGTGCGGGTGCCAACTATGGCTACACCTTC
CASSAGANYGYTF
>.|TRBJ2-1|TRBV2|many
TGTGCCAGCAGAGAAGGGACCTTCCTGGGCGATGAGCAGTTCTTC
CASREGTFLGDEQFF
>TRBD2|TRBJ2-3|TRBV7-2|many
TGTGCCAGCAGCTTGGCGACTAGCCGAGATACGCAGTATTTT
CASSLATSRDTQYF
>TRBD2|TRBJ2-1|TRBV29-1|many
TGCAGCTCGGGACTAGCGGACTACAATGAGCAGTTCTTC
CSSGLADYNEQFF
>TRBD1|TRBJ1-1|TRBV6-6|few
TGTGCCAGCAGGCCTGGGACAGGGGTTGAGAACACTGAAGCTTTCTTT
CASRPGTGVENTEAFF
>.|TRBJ1-1|TRBV7-2|many
TGTGCCAGCAGCTTAGCGTCCGGTAGCACTGAAGCTTTCTTT
CASSLASGSTEAFF
>TRBD2|TRBJ2-3|TRBV20-1|many
TGCAGTGCTAGAGGGGCAGCGGGAGTAACAGATACGCAGTATTTT
CSARGAAGVTDTQYF
>TRBD2|TRBJ2-3|TRBV4-3|.
TGCGCCAGCAGCCTGGGACTAGCGGACCCGGGAGGGACGCAGTATTTT
CASSLGLADPGGTQYF
>.|TRBJ1-1|TRBV5-1|few
TGCGCCAGCAGCTTTGGGGGGCAAACTGAAGCTTTCTTT
CASSFGGQTEAFF
>.|TRBJ2-5|TRBV4-2|.
TGTGCCAGCAGCCAAGATGGGGACACACAGGAGACCCAGTACTTC
CASSQDGDTQETQYF
>TRBD1|TRBJ1-5|TRBV12-3/TRBV12-4|few
TGTGCCAGCAGTTTGAGGTGGGGGACAGATCAGCCCCAGCATTTT
CASSLRWGTDQPQHF
>TRBD2|TRBJ2-1|TRBV3-1|many
TGTGCCAGCAGCTCTGGACTAGCGGGAGTCGATGAGCAGTTCTTC
CASSSGLAGVDEQFF
>.|TRBJ2-3|TRBV20-1|many
TGCCAGTGCCGGGATCCGAGGTCCACAGATACGCAGTATTTT
CQCRDPRSTDTQYF
>.|TRBJ2-3|TRBV10-3|.
TGTGCCACCGCACGGACAGATACGCAGTATTTT
CATARTDTQYF
>.|TRBJ2-7|TRBV9|few
TGTGCCAGCAGCGTGGATTCGGGCAGGGAGATCTACGAGCAGTACTTC
CASSVDSGREIYEQYF
>TRBD1|TRBJ2-6|TRBV5-1|many
TGCGCCAGCACTGGGACAGGGGGCGCTGGGGCCAACGTCCTGACTTTC
CASTGTGGAGANVLTF
>.|TRBJ2-2|TRBV28|many
TGTGCCAGCAGGGGTGTTCCCCTCACCGGGGAGCTGTTTTTT
CASRGVPLTGELFF
>.|TRBJ2-1|TRBV5-1|many
TGCGCCAGCAGCGCGGACTTAACCTACAATGAGCAGTTCTTC
CASSADLTYNEQFF
>.|TRBJ2-5|TRBV5-1|medium-sized
TGCGCCAGCAGCTTGCTCCAACGGCAGGAGACCCAGTACTTC
CASSLLQRQETQYF
>.|TRBJ1-5|TRBV5-1|many
TGCGCCAGCAGCTCGGACGGCAATCAGCCCCAGCATTTT
CASSSDGNQPQHF
>TRBD1|TRBJ2-3|TRBV20-1|many
TGCAGTGCTAGAGCTCCCATACACAGGGGGCTGGCAGATACGCAGTATTTT
CSARAPIHRGLADTQYF
>.|TRBJ2-1|TRBV5-1|many
TGCGCCAGCAGCCAGGGTCCGGTGGAAGAGCAGTTCTTC
CASSQGPVEEQFF
>.|TRBJ2-3|TRBV5-1|many
TGCGCCAGCAGCTTGCAAGGGCGGGACCCTAGCACAGATACGCAGTATTTT
CASSLQGRDPSTDTQYF
>.|TRBJ2-5|TRBV5-1|many
TGCGCCAGCAGCTTGGTCCAGCGAGAAGAGACCCAGTACTTC
CASSLVQREETQYF
>.|TRBJ1-3|TRBV18|.
TGTGCCAGCTCACCACCGAACGGAGGAAACACCATATATTTT
CASSPPNGGNTIYF
>.|TRBJ2-4|TRBV4-1|many
TGCGCCAGCAGCCAAACAGAGAACATTCAGTACTTC
CASSQTENIQYF
>.|TRBJ2-1|TRBV7-2|.
TGTGCCAGCAGCCGAATCCGTGAATACAATGAGCAGTTCTTC
CASSRIREYNEQFF
>.|TRBJ2-7|TRBV12-3/TRBV12-4|few
TGTGCCAGCAGTTTACAGTCCCTCGGCGAGCAGTACTTC
CASSLQSLGEQYF
>.|TRBJ2-6|TRBV18|few
TGTGCCAGCTCACCGGCTGGGGCCAACGTCCTGACTTTC
CASSPAGANVLTF
>.|TRBJ2-1|TRBV7-8|many
TGTGCCAGCAGGAGGCGGGGCCACAATGAGCAGTTCTTC
CASRRRGHNEQFF
>TRBD1|TRBJ1-2|TRBV5-4|many
TGTGCCAGCAGCTTGGGACAGGGGTGGTATGGCTACACCTTC
CASSLGQGWYGYTF
>.|TRBJ2-3|TRBV5-1|few
TGCGCCAGCAGCTGGAAGGGGGCAGATACGCAGTATTTT
CASSWKGADTQYF
>.|TRBJ1-1|TRBV12-3/TRBV12-4|many
TGTGCCAGCAGTTCCGCCTCCGCTGGGCTCACTGAAGCTTTCTTT
CASSSASAGLTEAFF
>TRBD1|TRBJ1-2|TRBV20-1|many
TGCAGTGCTCCCCGGACAGGGGAGATATTAAATGGCTACACCTTC
CSAPRTGEILNGYTF
>.|TRBJ2-3|TRBV7-2|many
TGTGCCAGCAGTGGCTCTTTGGAAGATACGCAGTATTTT
CASSGSLEDTQYF
>.|TRBJ2-1|TRBV29-1|many
TGCAGCGTTGAACCCCTCGAGACAGTGACCTACAATGAGCAGTTCTTC
CSVEPLETVTYNEQFF
>.|TRBJ2-3|TRBV12-3/TRBV12-4|many
TGTGCCAGCAGTTTAGCGGGGGACACAGATACGCAGTATTTT
CASSLAGDTDTQYF
>.|TRBJ2-5|TRBV10-1|many
TGCGCCAGCAGACCGAGCCAGATTCAAGAGACCCAGTACTTC
CASRPSQIQETQYF
>.|TRBJ2-3|TRBV7-2|many
TGTGCCAAAAAGGCGATCACAGATACGCAGTATTTT
CAKKAITDTQYF
>TRBD2|TRBJ2-1|TRBV6-6|.
TGTGCCAGCAGTTGGACTAGCGGGAGGGTTGGCAATGAGCAGTTCTTC
CASSWTSGRVGNEQFF
>TRBD2|TRBJ2-5|TRBV11-2|.
TGTGCCAGCAGCTTAAGCGGGGGAATAGAGACCCAGTACTTC
CASSLSGGIETQYF
>TRBD2|TRBJ2-1|TRBV27|many
TGTGCCAGCAGTCGTACTAGCGGGAGGGCCACTGAGCAGTTCTTC
CASSRTSGRATEQFF
>.|TRBJ2-2|TRBV29-1|.
TGCAGCGTTGAATGGGGGACCGGGGAGCTGTTTTTT
CSVEWGTGELFF
>.|TRBJ1-1|TRBV18|.
TGTGCCAGCTCACCCCCGGGCCATGAAGCTTTCTTT
CASSPPGHEAFF
>TRBD1|TRBJ1-2|TRBV12-3/TRBV12-4|.
TGTGCCAGCAGTGCTGGACAGGGGGCTAACTATGGCTACACCTTC
CASSAGQGANYGYTF
>.|TRBJ1-1|TRBV20-1|many
TGCAGTGCTAGATGGTTGCCTGAAGCTTTCTTT
CSARWLPEAFF
>.|TRBJ2-4|TRBV4-3|many
TGCGCCAGCAGCCACCTGGGGGGCCCCCCGAACATTCAGTACTTC
CASSHLGGPPNIQYF
>.|TRBJ2-7|TRBV28|many
TGTGCCAGCAGTCCCGGGGGGCGGCAGGGGGGCTACGAGCAGTACTTC
CASSPGGRQGGYEQYF
>.|TRBJ2-7|TRBV20-1|many
TGCAGTGCTAGTCGAGCGGGCACGGCCTACGAGCAGTACTTC
CSASRAGTAYEQYF
>.|TRBJ2-1|TRBV6-5|many
TGTGCCAGCACCCCCGGGCTTCTAGCCGATGAGCAGTTCTTC
CASTPGLLADEQFF